Detailed here is one T cell receptor (beta chain). This specimen belongs to a study of blood T cell repertoires in COVID-19. Looking at the study overall: The United States, Italy and Spain provided the acute and convalescent COVID-19 samples. PBMCs, B-cell-depleted T cells, or T cells were the source of the cDNA or gDNA that made up the material.

As handled by the study authors: Using reference gene primer amplification, nucleated cell counts were estimated. Produced via immunoSEQ multiplex PCR; TCRdb's table is partial and in-frame only. That table supplies the V and J calls and clone size; D and trimming were determined from the DNA. The sample lists 4,500 to 5,500 clones, more than 65% occurring once. Germline values: CDR1 LGHNA, CDR2 YNFKEQ. The CDR3 is made up of 17 amino acids. The ends were cut back, 0 bases at V and 0 bases at J, with 12 bases in the middle. This clonotype originated in a man in his sixties or seventies with active COVID-19. The material sequenced was peripheral blood. The chain employs TRBV4-2 and TRBJ1-3, with a weak D call TRBD1 (6 bases). The CDR3, as DNA: TGTGCCAGCAGCCAAGAAGGGGACAACCCCTCTGGAAACACCATATATTTT. It is translated as CASSQEGDNPSGNTIYF.